This T cell receptor beta chain was profiled in a study of radiotherapy plus CTLA-4 blockade in lung cancer. At the level of the study: In roughly 17% of patients, objective responses were seen; roughly 30% had disease control.

The CDR3 is 14 residues long. Germline CDR1 SNHLY, CDR2 FYNNEI. V lost 8 bases and J lost 0; bases outside the gene matches: 3. General study points: Response, reportedly, was best predicted by interferon-beta along with early blood T cell clone dynamics. Tumor-derived TCR clones expanded in blood after radiotherapy plus ipilimumab.

Produced via immunoSEQ multiplex PCR; TCRdb's table is partial and in-frame only. The sample shows about 120,000 clones, about 90% of them seen only once. On this clone itself: Its matching antigen is unknown.

CTLA-4 blockade with ipilimumab, together with focal radiation, was given to patients with chemo-refractory metastatic non-small-cell lung cancer. The chain is built from TRBV2 and TRBJ2-7, with 11 bases identical to TRBD2. The receptor was isolated from a human donor with non-small cell lung cancer that progressed on radiotherapy plus ipilimumab. The sequences come from peripheral blood, collected from a patient treated with radiotherapy plus ipilimumab. The CDR3 spells CASQLAGGSYEQYF. For the CDR3, the DNA is TGTGCCAGCCAGCTAGCGGGAGGCTCCTACGAGCAGTACTTC.